One T cell receptor (beta chain) is described in this entry. The data stem from a study of T cell changes during pregnancy in multiple sclerosis. Here immunoSEQ multiplex PCR was the method, and the copy in TCRdb shows in-frame clones only, minus some. The sample lists about 77,000 clones, about 93% occurring once. Losses at the gene ends were 3 bases for V and 6 bases for J; bases not matched to a gene: 4. Germline loops: CDR1 SGHTA, CDR2 FQGNSA. The CDR3 has 13 residues. The chain recombines TRBV7-2 with TRBJ1-2; TRBD1 agrees at 7 bases. The TCR originated in a female donor in good health, enrolled as a control in a pregnancy study. The source was peripheral blood, collected after pregnancy. The CDR3 reads CASSFHGTDGYTF. The CDR3, as DNA: TGTGCCAGCAGCTTCCACGGGACAGATGGCTACACCTTC.